Listed below are T cell receptor beta chains from one sample, sequenced in a study of blood T cell repertoires in COVID-19. Only in-frame clones appear in the TCRdb table, and some are missing; sequencing was by immunoSEQ multiplex PCR. The repertoire has hundreds of thousands of clones, approximately 88% of them found once; the top ten carry roughly an eighth. Sequenced sample: peripheral blood. The receptor set was obtained from a woman in her fifties or sixties with COVID-19, enrolled during active disease. Each CDR3 is given with its conserved first and last residue. Expanded clones get a size class; other rows say once, few or many, or leave the size out.

size: .; V: TRBV28; CDR3: CASTGLRGQETQYF
size: .; V: TRBV5-1; CDR3: CASSPGQEGYGYTF
size: .; V: TRBV29-1; CDR3: CSVEGSGNTGELFF
size: .; V: TRBV3-1/TRBV3-2; CDR3: CASSRAGGGVYNEQFF
size: .; V: TRBV11-2; CDR3: CASSLGLLYGYTF
size: .; V: TRBV6-5; CDR3: CASILTVDSGNTIYF
size: .; V: TRBV19; CDR3: CASSIITGEAYEQYF
size: .; V: TRBV18; CDR3: CASSPRTSGGFDSPYEQYF
size: .; V: TRBV30; CDR3: CAVQGLNEKLFF
size: .; V: TRBV19; CDR3: CASSIGGWGNQPQHF
size: .; V: TRBV27; CDR3: CASRGRWDTGELFF
size: .; V: TRBV30; CDR3: CAWSVGGEAFF
size: few; V: TRBV2; CDR3: CASSGYRNTEAFF
size: .; V: TRBV6-5; CDR3: CASSRTGTGYTF
size: .; V: TRBV30; CDR3: CAWSGQVNTEAFF
size: .; V: TRBV9; CDR3: CASSAGTSAVQYF
size: few; V: TRBV7-2; CDR3: CASSHRGGGAYEQYF
size: .; V: TRBV30; CDR3: CASEKTGTGVGELFF
size: .; V: TRBV29-1; CDR3: CSVEDILDGNQPQHF
size: .; V: TRBV27; CDR3: CASSLFGRVNYGYTF
size: once; V: TRBV5-1; CDR3: CASSPQRGGYNEQFF
size: .; V: TRBV2; CDR3: CASHRDTNQPQHF
size: .; V: TRBV7-2; CDR3: CASSRDRDLPHTF
size: .; V: TRBV7-2; CDR3: CASSLPGSHSETF
size: .; V: TRBV11-2; CDR3: CASSHRQPYEKLFF
size: .; V: TRBV7-2; CDR3: CASSIVVGSNTEAFF
size: .; V: TRBV24-1; CDR3: CATRGQGIPDTQYF
size: few; V: TRBV2; CDR3: CASNLGGFNEKLFF